A single sample is the source of the 28 T cell receptor beta chains below, sequenced in a study of blood T cell repertoires in COVID-19. This table comes from immunoSEQ multiplex PCR, and its TCRdb copy is limited to in-frame clones, with some not included. The top ten clones hold roughly 12% of a sample with 200,000 to 250,000 clones, nearly 90% of them seen once. Sequencing was carried out using peripheral blood. Receptors were obtained from a woman under 30 who had recovered from COVID-19.

The rearrangement links TRBV4-2 to TRBJ2-7; 9 bases fit TRBD2. V shed 1 base, J shed 2 bases, and the junction held 6 bases outside the gene matches. CDR3 length: 16 residues. Germline values: CDR1 LGHNA, CDR2 YNFKEQ. The CDR3 DNA reads as TGTGCCAGCAGCCAAGTATCGCTAGCGGGGCCCTACGAGCAGTACTTC. Its translation is CASSQVSLAGPYEQYF.

The count of this clone is one. V is TRBV5-5 and J is TRBJ1-2; 7 nucleotides match TRBD1. Germline V gene lookup returns CDR1 SGHKS and CDR2 YYEKEE (reference sequence). The V segment lost 0 bases and the J segment 8 bases; nucleotides outside the gene matches: 4. CDR3 length equals 13 residues. The CDR3 sequence is CASSLGVTGGYTF. DNA of the CDR3: TGTGCCAGCAGCTTGGGGGTGACAGGGGGCTACACCTTC. The entire variable domain, with the rest obtained from reference TRBV5-5 and TRBJ1-2, is as follows: DAGVTQSPTHLIKTRGQQVTLRCSPISGHKSVSWYQQVLGQGPQFIFQYYEKEERGRGNFPDRFSARQFPNYSSELNVNALLLGDSALYLCASSLGVTGGYTFGSGTRLTVV.

This chain uses TRBV10-3 with TRBJ1-5, with 8 bases fitting TRBD1. Germline V gives CDR1 ENHRY, CDR2 SYGVKD. Trimming at V came to 2 bases and at J to 0 bases, leaving 15 bases not matched to a gene. The CDR3 is 20 residues long. The CDR3 sequence is CAISEGGTGLNTDSNQPQHF. The DNA for the CDR3 is TGTGCCATCAGTGAGGGTGGGACAGGATTGAACACGGATAGCAATCAGCCCCAGCATTTT.

The rearrangement links TRBV6-4 to TRBJ2-7, with D possibly being TRBD2 (5 bases). Trimming took off 7 bases at V and 5 bases at J, with 15 bases between the two ends. Germline V CDR1 and CDR2: MRHNA, SNTAGT. The CDR3 is 13 residues long. CDR3 loop: CASTAQGRDEQYF. CDR3 bases: TGTGCCAGCACCGCCCAAGGGCGGGACGAGCAGTACTTC.

J is TRBJ2-5 and V is TRBV9, with D perhaps TRBD1 (5 bases). Trimming took 3 bases from V and 2 from J, leaving 14 bases between them. Germline-derived CDR1 and CDR2 are SGDLS and YYNGEE. The CDR3 has 15 residues. This chain's CDR3 is CASSDQQVDQETQYF. DNA of the CDR3: TGTGCCAGCAGCGACCAACAGGTGGATCAAGAGACCCAGTACTTC.

The V call is TRBV9, the J call TRBJ1-2; D is unresolved. V was trimmed by 3 bases and J by 4 bases, leaving 7 bases between them. Germline values: CDR1 SGDLS, CDR2 YYNGEE. This CDR3 contains 12 residues. CDR3 sequence: CASSAGLYGYTF. The CDR3 region has the DNA TGTGCCAGCAGCGCCGGACTCTATGGCTACACCTTC.

This clone appeared a single time. The DNA of the CDR3 is TGTGCCAGCAGCTTGAGGGGTGGGTACACTGAAGCTTTCTTT. Translating gives CASSLRGGYTEAFF. This chain uses TRBV5-5 with TRBJ1-1; maybe TRBD1 (5 bases). The germline V and J ends were trimmed by 1 base and 3 bases, with 10 bases remaining between them. The germline V gene encodes CDR1 SGHKS and CDR2 YYEKEE (reference sequence). There are 14 residues in the CDR3.

V is TRBV5-1 and J is TRBJ2-7, with a weak D call TRBD1 (6 bases). The CDR3 spans 13 residues. V lost 3 bases and J 7 bases, leaving 14 bases between the germline ends. CDR1 is SGHRS and CDR2 is YFSETQ in the germline V gene. CDR3 sequence (DNA): TGCGCCAGCAGCTATTCAGGGACACAGGAGCAGTACTTC. Its protein is CASSYSGTQEQYF. Drawing the rest from reference TRBV5-1 and TRBJ2-7, the complete variable domain is KAGVTQTPRYLIKTRGQQVTLSCSPISGHRSVSWYQQTPGQGLQFLFEYFSETQRNKGNFPGRFSGRQFSNSRSEMNVSTLELGDSALYLCASSYSGTQEQYFGPGTRLTVT.

This chain joins TRBV4-3 and TRBJ1-4; 7 bases agree with TRBD1. The CDR3 is made up of 15 amino acids. In germline, CDR1 is LGHNA, CDR2 YSLEER. The trim removed 4 bases at V and 8 bases at J, leaving 10 bases unmatched. The CDR3: CASSRIRQGSEKLFF. DNA of the CDR3: TGCGCCAGCAGCCGCATAAGACAGGGCAGCGAAAAACTGTTTTTT.

The chain uses TRBV29-1 and TRBJ2-6; D remains unclear. Looked up from germline, CDR1 is SQVTM and CDR2 is ANQGSEA. Trimming took off 3 bases at V and 0 bases at J, with 9 bases between the two ends. The CDR3 covers 15 residues. CDR3 coding DNA: TGCAGCGTTGACGGTTTCGCCTCTGGGGCCAACGTCCTGACTTTC. Amino acid sequence: CSVDGFASGANVLTF.

About this clone itself: One end of the junction fails to match germline, which may point to a read error. The chain recombines TRBV7-3 with TRBJ1-1; maybe TRBD1 (6 bases). The CDR3 covers 13 residues. Per germline, CDR1 SGHTA and CDR2 FQGTGA. The CDR3 region is CASSAGANTETFF. The CDR3 DNA sequence: TGTGCCAGCAGTGCGGGGGCGAACACTGAAACTTTCTTT.

The rearrangement links TRBV7-2 to TRBJ2-2, with 8 positions matching TRBD2. The CDR3 runs to 16 residues. The V gene end was trimmed by 4 bases and the J gene end by 1 base; junction bases not matched to a gene: 5. Germline loops: CDR1 SGHTA, CDR2 FQGNSA. CDR3 sequence reads: CASSSSSGWNTGELFF. The CDR3 DNA follows: TGTGCCAGCAGCTCATCTAGCGGGTGGAACACCGGGGAGCTGTTTTTT.

The genes are TRBV4-2 and TRBJ2-7; TRBD1 matches 9 bases. The germline V gene encodes CDR1 LGHNA and CDR2 YNFKEQ. The CDR3 is 17 amino acids. V lost 1 base to trimming and J lost 6 bases; unmatched junction nucleotides: 13. The CDR3 DNA sequence: TGTGCCAGCAGCCAAGGGGGGCTGGGGACAGGGTACGGCGAGCAGTACTTC. It specifies CASSQGGLGTGYGEQYF.

J is TRBJ2-2 and V is TRBV11-2; perhaps TRBD2 as D (6 bases). CDR3 length: 15 residues. Germline lookup yields CDR1 SGHAT and CDR2 FQNNGV. V lost 3 bases, J lost 0 bases, and 8 bases lay in between. In DNA, the CDR3 is TGTGCCAGCAGCTTTCGCGGGACGAACACCGGGGAGCTGTTTTTT. Translated, it gives CASSFRGTNTGELFF.

V and J are TRBV10-3 and TRBJ1-2; D is unclear. Germline V gene sequence: CDR1 ENHRY, CDR2 SYGVKD. The CDR3 covers 13 residues. Trimming removed 8 bases at V and 3 bases at J, with 13 bases between. CDR3 in DNA: TGTGCCATCGGCCAGGAGGAGGACTATGGCTACACCTTC. This encodes CAIGQEEDYGYTF.

This chain uses TRBV7-2 with TRBJ1-4, with no clear D. The CDR3 length is 16 residues. V lost 3 bases and J 4 bases, leaving 15 bases between the germline ends. CDR1 is SGHTA, CDR2 FQGNSA, per germline. CDR3 nucleotides: TGTGCCAGCAGCTTGAATTTCAGAACAGTTAATGAAAAACTGTTTTTT. Translating gives CASSLNFRTVNEKLFF.

The chain links TRBV6-5 to TRBJ2-3; TRBD2 matches 7 bases. Germline CDR1 and CDR2: MNHEY and SVGAGI. CDR3 length equals 15 residues. The V and J ends lost 7 bases and 5 bases, in that order; junction bases with no gene match: 12. CDR3 residues: CASTVRGEGRDTQYF. In DNA form, the CDR3 reads TGTGCCAGCACCGTACGGGGGGAGGGCCGAGATACGCAGTATTTT.

The chain couples TRBV9 to TRBJ1-2, with 7 nucleotides matching TRBD1. V lost 3 bases to trimming and J lost 4 bases; unmatched junction nucleotides: 6. Per the germline V gene, CDR1 is SGDLS and CDR2 is YYNGEE. The CDR3 consists of 14 residues. As DNA, the CDR3 is TGTGCCAGCAGCGCTAGGGACAGCTCCTATGGCTACACCTTC. Encoded protein: CASSARDSSYGYTF.

This sequence joins TRBV30 and TRBJ2-5; weak D call: TRBD1 (5 bases). The CDR3 totals 14 residues. CDR1 and CDR2 from the germline V gene are GTSNPN and SVGIG (reference sequence). The V gene lost 4 bases and the J gene lost 4 bases, with 16 bases spanning the gap. CDR3 bases: TGTGCCTGGAAGGCGAAAGGGGCAGGAGAGACCCAGTACTTC. It translates to CAWKAKGAGETQYF.

This sequence joins TRBV13 and TRBJ2-1; no reliable D call. V lost 3 bases and J lost 0, with 12 bases in between. Germline CDR1 PRHDT, CDR2 FYEKMQ (reference sequence). The CDR3 sequence is 16 residues long. CDR3 DNA sequence: TGTGCCAGCAGCTTCTCTGCGGAGAGCTCCTACAATGAGCAGTTCTTC. Residues: CASSFSAESSYNEQFF.

The chain uses TRBV6-1 and TRBJ2-2, with D possibly matching TRBD2 (7 bases). Germline V gene data show CDR1 as MNHNS and CDR2 as SASEGT. V dropped 1 base and J dropped 1 base, with 19 bases sitting between them. CDR3 length equals 19 residues. This chain's CDR3 is CASSEVGRGPLRNTGELFF. The CDR3 DNA reads TGTGCCAGCAGTGAAGTCGGGCGGGGGCCCCTCCGGAACACCGGGGAGCTGTTTTTT.

The chain joins TRBV15 to TRBJ2-3, with 15 bases aligning to TRBD2. Germline CDR1 is LNHNV and CDR2 is YYDKDF (reference sequence). V shed 1 base and J 5 bases; nucleotides not matched to a gene: 7. The CDR3 has 18 amino acids. Here the CDR3 reads CATSRVSPGLAGGDTQYF. Written as DNA, the CDR3 is TGTGCCACCAGCAGAGTTTCCCCGGGACTAGCGGGAGGAGATACGCAGTATTTT.

This clone was counted once. This chain joins TRBV21-1 and TRBJ1-5. TRBV21-1 is labeled a pseudogene. There are 15 residues in the CDR3. CDR3 coding DNA: TGTGCCAGCACCCCTCGGGGTATGGGCAATCAGCCCCAGCATTTT. Its protein product is CASTPRGMGNQPQHF.

This clone was seen a handful of times. In DNA form, the CDR3 reads TGTGCCAGCAGAAAGGGGACAAGGCAAACCTATGGCTACACCTTC. This encodes CASRKGTRQTYGYTF. This chain links TRBV7-9 with TRBJ1-2; a weak D match, TRBD1 (6 bases). CDR1 is SEHNR and CDR2 is FQNEAQ in the germline V gene (reference sequence). With 6 bases removed from V and 4 bases from J, the gap between germline ends came to 18 bases. The CDR3 is 15 amino acids. The full variable domain, rest sourced from reference TRBV7-9 and TRBJ1-2, is DTGVSQNPRHKITKRGQNVTFRCDPISEHNRLYWYRQTLGQGPEFLTYFQNEAQLEKSRLLSDRFSAERPKGSFSTLEIQRTEQGDSAMYLCASRKGTRQTYGYTFGSGTRLTVV.

V is TRBV29-1 and J is TRBJ2-5; possible D gene TRBD2, 5 bases. The CDR3 consists of 13 residues. The ends were cut back, 0 bases at V and 1 base at J, with 6 bases in the middle. Germline V gene sequence: CDR1 SQVTM, CDR2 ANQGSEA. The CDR3 spells CSVEEGSQETQYF. DNA of the CDR3: TGCAGCGTTGAAGAGGGGAGCCAAGAGACCCAGTACTTC.

The rearrangement links TRBV5-1 to TRBJ1-4; TRBD1 might be the D (6 bases). The CDR3 totals 15 residues. Germline CDR1 is SGHRS and CDR2 is YFSETQ. V dropped 1 base and J dropped 6 bases, with 13 bases sitting between them. This CDR3 is CASSLLGGRDEKLFF. The CDR3 bases are TGCGCCAGCAGCTTGCTGGGGGGGCGCGATGAAAAACTGTTTTTT.

The table lists this clone with a count of one. The V gene is TRBV13, the J gene TRBJ1-1, with unresolved D. Trimming took 1 base from V and 7 from J, leaving 7 bases between them. CDR3 length: 12 residues. Per the germline V gene, CDR1 is PRHDT and CDR2 is FYEKMQ (reference sequence). CDR3 loop: CASSLDRSEAFF. In nucleotides, the CDR3 is TGTGCCAGCAGCTTAGATCGGAGTGAAGCTTTCTTT.

This chain joins TRBV28 and TRBJ2-7; D is possibly TRBD1 (6 bases). The CDR3 spans 12 residues. Looked up from germline, CDR1 is MDHEN and CDR2 is SYDVKM. The germline V and J ends were trimmed by 8 bases and 4 bases, with 12 bases remaining between them. The CDR3 nucleotides are TGTGCCAGCGGCCATGACAGGTACGAGCAGTACTTC. Translation gives CASGHDRYEQYF.